This TCR beta chain was retrieved from a study of cytomegalovirus exposure and HLA in healthy donors. PCR was performed using 60 Vbeta and 13 Jbeta primers. This table comes from immunoSEQ multiplex PCR, and its TCRdb copy is limited to in-frame clones, with some not included. The profile shows 100,000 to 120,000 clones, around 86% of them singletons. Germline V CDR1 and CDR2: SGDLS, YYNGEE. The CDR3 covers 16 residues. The V end was cut by 3 bases, the J end by 1 base, with 16 bases between. Regarding this clone: Its antigen is undetermined.

Study-level findings and limits: There were some public TCRs occurring in many donors, but most TCR sequences were rare. In a later analysis, HLA-C alleles had the fewest associated TCRs, DRB1 alleles the most. Segments of the TCR beta V type were, in most cases, productive about 90% or about 30% of the time in an earlier analysis.

The chain has TRBV9 and TRBJ2-5; possibly TRBD2 for D (6 bases). The receptor was derived from a man in his forties in good health and CMV-seronegative. The sequenced sample was PBMCs. CDR3 in amino acids: CASSAAVQLAQETQYF. The CDR3 coding sequence is TGTGCCAGCAGCGCAGCAGTTCAACTAGCCCAAGAGACCCAGTACTTC.